One T cell receptor (beta chain) is described in this entry. As yet, its antigen is unknown. Treatment defined: approximately 18 received Ad26.COV2.S at low or high dose, single or two shots; 5 received placebo; per-sample allocation not given. On day 63 after the first injection, vaccine and placebo recipients gave samples. Vaccination used an Ad26 vector expressing Wuhan-strain SARS-CoV-2 spike. Profiled with immunoSEQ multiplex PCR; TCRdb holds only in-frame clones, not every one. The profile shows 300,000 to 400,000 clones, 70% to 90% of them singletons. This sample was included in a study of Ad26.COV2.S vaccination and SARS-CoV-2 variants. Study at large: Ad26.COV2.S given intramuscularly, once or twice 56 days apart. Study results and limitations: Recipients given vaccine exceeded placebo recipients in spike-specific TCR breadth. Measurements of TCR breadth and depth may have given underestimates of the total T cell responses.

CDR1 and CDR2 from the germline V gene are SGDLS and YYNGEE. V lost 6 bases to trimming and J lost 5 bases, with 12 bases between them. The CDR3 consists of 13 residues. Sequences were derived from peripheral blood, sampled in a trial of Ad26.COV2.S vaccine versus placebo. The chain carries TRBV9 and TRBJ2-1, with D possibly TRBD1 on 5 matching bases. The sequence derives from a person aged 18 to 65 who received the Ad26.COV2.S COVID-19 vaccine or a placebo. CDR3 sequence: CASNRQLDNEQFF. The CDR3 DNA reads TGTGCCAGCAACAGGCAGCTTGACAATGAGCAGTTCTTC.